What follows are 26 T cell receptor beta chains derived from one specimen sequenced in a study of identical twins. TCRdb used MiXCR to reprocess the 5' RACE reads, holding one entry per CDR3 protein. This sample yields approximately 620,000 distinct CDR3 sequences, of which 8.6% are seen a single time; 0.98% belongs to the top ten. This sample also appeared in a second study, on yellow fever vaccine responses in identical twins.

Sequenced input: PBMCs. The receptors were gathered from a woman aged 18-29 years in good health.

A few counts support this clonotype. The chain employs TRBV5-6 and TRBJ2-1; D might be TRBD2 (6 bases). The CDR3 sequence is 15 residues long. Germline lookup yields CDR1 SGHDT and CDR2 YYEEEE. Trimming pared 4 bases from V and 9 bases from J, leaving 20 bases between. In nucleotides, the CDR3 is TGTGCCAGCAGCGCGACTAGTTGGGTCTCGGGTGAGCAGTTCTTC. Translation: CASSATSWVSGEQFF.

In this sample, this clonotype turned up a few times. This chain links TRBV7-8 with TRBJ2-7; TRBD1 matches 8 bases. The CDR3 has 15 amino acids. V shed 5 bases, J shed 5 bases, and the junction held 11 bases outside the gene matches. Germline loops: CDR1 SGHVS, CDR2 FQNEAQ. CDR3 DNA sequence: TGTGCCAGCAGCATTCAGGGGGCGCTTTCGGACGAGCAGTACTTC. Protein: CASSIQGALSDEQYF.

This clonotype was found a few times. Written as DNA, the CDR3 is TGTGCCAGCAGTTTAAGCAGGGATGAGAACGAGCAGTACTTC. Its translation: CASSLSRDENEQYF. The chain combines TRBV27 with TRBJ2-7; D perhaps matches TRBD1 (5 bases). In germline, CDR1 is MNHEY, CDR2 SMNVEV (reference sequence). V was shortened by 2 bases and J by 5 bases, with 13 bases between the two germline ends. This CDR3 has 14 amino acids.

V gene TRBV12-3 or TRBV12-4 combines with J gene TRBJ2-7, with 9 bases fitting TRBD1. The CDR3 is 14 amino acids. V shed 3 bases, J shed 6 bases, and the junction held 6 bases outside the gene matches. The CDR3 loop is CASSFPRTGAEQYF. In DNA form, the CDR3 reads TGTGCCAGCAGTTTTCCCCGGACAGGGGCCGAGCAGTACTTC.

V gene TRBV6-2 or TRBV6-3 combines with J gene TRBJ2-7; D is unresolved. The CDR3 length is 13 residues. V was shortened by 2 bases and J by 2 bases, with 7 bases between the two germline ends. Germline CDR1 MNHEY, CDR2 SVGEGT. This CDR3 is CASSYLETYEQYF. As DNA, the CDR3 is TGTGCCAGCAGTTACCTCGAGACCTACGAGCAGTACTTC.

The sample holds a few counts of this clonotype. The chain links TRBV5-6 to TRBJ2-1; 8 bases are shared with TRBD1. With V trimmed by 2 bases and J by 7 bases, 8 bases remained unmatched. CDR1 and CDR2 (germline): SGHDT, YYEEEE. CDR3 length equals 15 residues. The CDR3 region has the DNA TGTGCCAGCAGCTTAACAGGGGGAATTGGGAATGAGCAGTTCTTC. The encoded protein is CASSLTGGIGNEQFF.

The chain is built from TRBV3-1 and TRBJ2-1; D gene unclear. Germline CDR1 is LGHDT and CDR2 is YNNKEL (reference sequence). The CDR3 is 14 amino acids. The germline V and J ends were trimmed by 4 bases and 5 bases, with 12 bases remaining between them. Written as DNA, the CDR3 is TGTGCCAGCAGCCCGACGGAACAGAACAATGAGCAGTTCTTC. It yields the protein CASSPTEQNNEQFF.

CDR3 nucleotide sequence: TGCAGCGTTGAAGTGGGGTATGGCTACACCTTC. Translating gives CSVEVGYGYTF. This chain connects TRBV29-1 to TRBJ1-2; D gene ambiguous. The V end was cut by 1 base, the J end by 5 bases, with 5 bases between. CDR3 size: 11 residues. In germline, CDR1 is SQVTM, CDR2 ANQGSEA. The variable domain in full, with the rest retrieved from reference TRBV29-1 and TRBJ1-2, is SAVISQKPSRDICQRGTSLTIQCQVDSQVTMMFWYRQQPGQSLTLIATANQGSEATYESGFVIDKFPISRPNLTFSTLTVSNMSPEDSSIYLCSVEVGYGYTFGSGTRLTVV.

This clonotype was seen a handful of times. The CDR3: CASSLGHDMNTEAFF. In nucleotides, the CDR3 is TGTGCCAGCAGCTTGGGACACGATATGAACACTGAAGCTTTCTTT. This chain connects TRBV5-5 to TRBJ1-1; D gene unclear. This CDR3 region has 15 residues. Germline V lookup: CDR1 SGHKS, CDR2 YYEKEE (reference sequence). V was pared by 0 bases and J by 0 bases, with 9 bases between.

This clonotype has a handful of counts. The rearrangement links TRBV2 to TRBJ2-5, with D perhaps being TRBD1 or TRBD2 (6 bases each). CDR1 is SNHLY and CDR2 is FYNNEI in the germline V gene. This CDR3 has 14 amino acids. Trimming pared 7 bases from V and 2 bases from J, leaving 14 bases between. For the CDR3, the DNA is TGTGCCAGCAAACGCCGGGGGCCTCAAGAGACCCAGTACTTC. This encodes CASKRRGPQETQYF.

In this sample, this clonotype turned up many times. The chain uses TRBV3-1 and TRBJ1-3, with D possibly TRBD1 on 6 matching bases. V gave up 5 bases and J gave up 4 bases, with 9 bases separating them. Germline CDR1 and CDR2: LGHDT and YNNKEL (reference sequence). CDR3 length: 13 amino acids. CDR3 region: CASSRTDGNTIYF. CDR3 nucleotide sequence: TGTGCCAGCAGCAGGACAGACGGAAACACCATATATTTT. Supplemented by reference TRBV3-1 and TRBJ1-3, the full variable domain reads DTAVSQTPKYLVTQMGNDKSIKCEQNLGHDTMYWYKQDSKKFLKIMFSYNNKELIINETVPNRFSPKSPDKAHLNLHINSLELGDSAVYFCASSRTDGNTIYFGEGSWLTVV.

The sample holds a few counts of this clonotype. This chain connects TRBV20-1 to TRBJ1-2; 9 nucleotides agree with TRBD1. The ends lost 6 bases at V and 5 bases at J; junction bases unmatched: 7. The CDR3 is made up of 13 amino acids. Germline CDR1 DFQATT, CDR2 SNEGSKA (reference sequence). The CDR3 bases are TGCAGTGCGCGGACAGGGGTGTCTTATGGCTACACCTTC. Encoded protein: CSARTGVSYGYTF.

This clonotype has just a few counts. The chain combines TRBV11-2 with TRBJ2-7; the match to TRBD2 covers 7 bases. V lost 6 bases, J lost 4 bases, and 15 bases stayed unmatched. The germline CDR1 and CDR2 sequences are SGHAT and FQNNGV. CDR3 length: 16 amino acids. CDR3 sequence (DNA): TGTGCCAGCAGACTCCGGGCCGCTAGCGGAGAGTACGAGCAGTACTTC. This sequence encodes CASRLRAASGEYEQYF.

This clonotype was recorded many times. This chain connects TRBV7-9 to TRBJ2-7; D remains unclear. Trimming stripped 4 bases from V and 1 base from J, with 5 bases between. CDR1 and CDR2 (germline): SEHNR, FQNEAQ (reference sequence). The CDR3 length is 12 residues. The CDR3 DNA is TGTGCCAGCAGCTCCCATTCCTACGAGCAGTACTTC. Encoded protein: CASSSHSYEQYF.

This clonotype was seen a few times. V usage is TRBV29-1 and J usage is TRBJ2-3; 9 bases align to TRBD1. V trimming: 3 bases; J trimming: 0 bases; junction bases outside the gene matches: 10. Germline CDR1 SQVTM, CDR2 ANQGSEA. CDR3 length: 17 residues. The CDR3 spells CSVDRDRAQFSTDTQYF. CDR3 nucleotides: TGCAGCGTTGATCGGGACAGGGCCCAGTTCAGCACAGATACGCAGTATTTT.

In this sample, this clonotype turned up a few times. This chain connects TRBV15 to TRBJ2-7; 12 nucleotides agree with TRBD2. CDR3 length equals 15 residues. The J segment lost 4 bases and the V segment lost 5 bases, leaving 6 bases of the junction unmatched. Germline CDR1 LNHNV, CDR2 YYDKDF (reference sequence). CDR3 loop: CATSSPTSGSYEQYF. The DNA of the CDR3 is TGTGCCACCAGCTCCCCGACTAGCGGGAGTTACGAGCAGTACTTC.

This clonotype was seen repeatedly, ten times or more. The J gene is TRBJ2-7, the V gene TRBV5-1; 7 bases agree with TRBD1. CDR3 length equals 15 residues. J lost 1 base, V lost 4 bases, and 8 bases had no gene match. Germline V lookup: CDR1 SGHRS, CDR2 YFSETQ. The CDR3 sequence: CASSKDRSRSYEQYF. The CDR3 DNA follows: TGCGCCAGCAGCAAGGACAGGAGTCGATCCTACGAGCAGTACTTC.

A remark on this clonotype: This may come from a read error, since a much larger clone is one base off. The chain recombines TRBV12-3 or TRBV12-4 with TRBJ1-5; D is undetermined. CDR3 size: 16 residues. As DNA, the CDR3 is TGTACCAGCAGTTTGGGTCTCGCCGGGGGCAATCAGCCCCAGCATTTT. It yields the protein CTSSLGLAGGNQPQHF.

This clonotype was seen a few times. The rearrangement joins TRBV25-1 to TRBJ2-4, with 7 bases identical to TRBD1. With V trimmed by 3 bases and J by 0 bases, 8 bases remained unmatched. The CDR3 is 17 amino acids. Germline CDR1 and CDR2: MGHDK and SYGVNS. The CDR3 DNA follows: TGTGCCAGCAGTGATGCCGGGACAGCACTAGCCAAAAACATTCAGTACTTC. This codes for CASSDAGTALAKNIQYF.

The rearrangement joins TRBV12-3 or TRBV12-4 to TRBJ2-1; maybe TRBD1 (5 bases). V lost 2 bases, J lost 0 bases, and 11 bases lay in between. The CDR3 loop spans 16 amino acids. The CDR3 loop is CASSLIQGHSYNEQFF. The CDR3 nucleotides are TGTGCCAGCAGTTTAATCCAGGGTCACTCCTACAATGAGCAGTTCTTC.

This clonotype was counted at least ten times. V and J are TRBV7-9 and TRBJ2-7; 15 bases are shared with TRBD2. The V gene's germline CDR1 is SEHNR and CDR2 FQNEAQ (reference sequence). V was clipped by 1 base and J by 6 bases; unmatched bases: 7. The CDR3 covers 17 residues. Here the CDR3 reads CASSLGGLAGGLREQYF. The CDR3 DNA sequence: TGTGCCAGCAGCTTAGGGGGACTAGCGGGAGGACTCCGCGAGCAGTACTTC. Full variable domain (missing parts from reference TRBV7-9 and TRBJ2-7): DTGVSQNPRHKITKRGQNVTFRCDPISEHNRLYWYRQTLGQGPEFLTYFQNEAQLEKSRLLSDRFSAERPKGSFSTLEIQRTEQGDSAMYLCASSLGGLAGGLREQYFGPGTRLTVT.

This chain connects TRBV15 to TRBJ1-4; 9 positions match TRBD1. This CDR3 has 14 amino acids. Germline loops: CDR1 LNHNV, CDR2 YYDKDF (reference sequence). Trimming cost V 6 bases and J 5 bases; bases outside gene matches: 4. Here the CDR3 DNA reads TGTGCCACCAGGAGGACAGGGGAAAATGAAAAACTGTTTTTT. It translates to CATRRTGENEKLFF.

The rearrangement links TRBV7-9 to TRBJ1-4; D gene uncertain. Looked up from germline, CDR1 is SEHNR and CDR2 is FQNEAQ (reference sequence). This CDR3 contains 13 residues. V lost 5 bases and J 5 bases, leaving 9 bases between the germline ends. CDR3 DNA: TGTGCCAGCAGCGGGCAGAAGAATGAAAAACTGTTTTTT. Its protein product is CASSGQKNEKLFF.

The chain recombines TRBV2 with TRBJ1-5; a weak D match, TRBD1 (5 bases). The CDR3 is 15 residues long. Germline CDR1 SNHLY, CDR2 FYNNEI. Trimming took off 6 bases at V and 5 bases at J, with 17 bases between the two ends. CDR3 sequence: CASRAREEGYQPQHF. In DNA, the CDR3 is TGTGCCAGCAGGGCGAGAGAGGAGGGGTATCAGCCCCAGCATTTT.

This clonotype occurred a few times. This chain links TRBV11-2 with TRBJ2-1; TRBD2 matches at 11 bases. The J segment lost 6 bases and the V segment lost 3 bases, leaving 10 bases of the junction unmatched. The CDR3 runs 17 residues. Germline V gene sequence: CDR1 SGHAT, CDR2 FQNNGV. Here the CDR3 reads CASSFVQLAGVFNEQFF. DNA for the CDR3: TGTGCCAGCAGCTTTGTTCAACTAGCGGGAGTTTTCAATGAGCAGTTCTTC.

This clonotype has just a few counts. This chain links TRBV6-2 or TRBV6-3 with TRBJ2-1, with 10 bases identical to TRBD2. This CDR3 spans 17 amino acids. V lost 2 bases to trimming and J lost 9 bases; unmatched junction nucleotides: 13. Germline CDR1 reads MNHEY; CDR2 reads SVGEGT. DNA for the CDR3: TGTGCCAGCAGTTACGGTTTTGGGCTAGCGGGAGAAAGTGAGCAGTTCTTC. Protein product: CASSYGFGLAGESEQFF.